This T cell receptor beta chain was documented in a study of T-cell memory formation after mild COVID-19. In TCRdb, the 5' RACE reads were re-called with MiXCR into one record per CDR3 protein. Of about 160,000 distinct CDR3 sequences in the sample, less than 40% are singletons; the top ten hold 12%. Germline CDR1 is ENHRY and CDR2 is SYGVKD. The V end was cut by 3 bases, the J end by 5 bases, with 8 bases between. The CDR3 has 13 residues. This clonotype came up a few times. The sample comprised PBMCs or a T cell subset sorted from them (not recorded which). This receptor was identified in an adult woman who had mild COVID-19 (a few samples of this study predate the infection). Cell type and time point are not known. This chain joins TRBV10-3 and TRBJ2-1; D is perhaps TRBD1 (7 bases). This chain's CDR3 is CAISDRGDNEQFF. The DNA for the CDR3 is TGTGCCATCAGTGACAGGGGGGACAATGAGCAGTTCTTC.